This T cell receptor (beta chain) was profiled in a study of vaccination and CD4 T cells after COVID-19. V dropped 4 bases and J dropped 0 bases, with 7 bases sitting between them. Germline-derived CDR1 and CDR2 are SGHTA and FQGNSA. This CDR3 is 14 amino acids long. Only one count was recorded for this clonotype. Its antigen is as yet unknown. Study-level findings and limits: Reactive clone data from convalescent patients indicated a median of approximately 86% appearing only post-vaccination.

CD4+ T cells that had been cultured provided DNA sequenced with the Oncomine TCR Beta short-read assay. TCRdb processed the PCR reads anew with MiXCR; each CDR3 protein has one entry. This sample has about 15,000 distinct CDR3 sequences, with about two fifths found just once. Specified treatment: roughly ten-day PBMC culture with coronavirus spike peptide pools or control peptides (ViraFEST assay). Following expansion of antigen-specific T cells with peptide pools, ViraFEST then sequenced TCRs. The sequence derives from a human donor who had recovered from COVID-19. The sample was CD4+ T cells from blood, cultured in vitro, taken before SARS-CoV-2 vaccination. V and J are TRBV7-2 and TRBJ1-3; D is undetermined. CDR3 nucleotide sequence: TGTGCCAGCAGCTGGGATGCCTCTGGAAACACCATATATTTT. Translating gives CASSWDASGNTIYF. Filled out from reference TRBV7-2 and TRBJ1-3, the complete variable domain reads GAGVSQSPSNKVTEKGKDVELRCDPISGHTALYWYRQSLGQGLEFLIYFQGNSAPDKSGLPSDRFSAERTGGSVSTLTIQRTQQEDSAVYLCASSWDASGNTIYFGEGSWLTVV.